The 3 T cell receptor beta chains given below trace back to one sample, sequenced in a study of blood T cell repertoires in COVID-19. Sequencing used immunoSEQ multiplex PCR; TCRdb keeps in-frame clones, though not all of them. The sample carries under 100,000 clones, roughly nine tenths recorded once. Source material: peripheral blood. The receptors stem from a woman between 65 and 79 years old with acute or convalescent COVID-19.

There are a few counts of this clone. The rearrangement uses TRBV10-2 and TRBJ2-7; 9 nucleotides line up with TRBD1. J lost 4 bases, V lost 2 bases, and 6 bases had no gene match. The CDR3 has 15 amino acids. Germline CDR1 and CDR2: WSHSY and SAAADI. The CDR3: CASSEPSGQGYEQYV. CDR3 DNA sequence: TGCGCCAGCAGTGAGCCGAGTGGACAGGGGTACGAGCAGTACGTC.

This chain uses TRBV28 with TRBJ2-1; 8 bases map to TRBD2. This CDR3 comprises 16 residues. Losses at the gene ends were 7 bases for V and 0 bases for J; bases not matched to a gene: 8. From germline, CDR1 is MDHEN and CDR2 SYDVKM. This chain's CDR3 is CASISLAESSYNEQFF. In DNA, the CDR3 is TGTGCCAGCATCTCACTAGCGGAGAGCTCCTACAATGAGCAGTTCTTC.

The rearrangement links TRBV2 to TRBJ2-2; 7 positions match TRBD2. Looked up from germline, CDR1 is SNHLY and CDR2 is FYNNEI. The CDR3 sequence is 16 residues long. With 7 bases clipped from V and 1 base from J, the junction kept 9 bases outside the gene matches. The CDR3 region has the DNA TGTGCCAGCACCCTGGTTGGGGGGGTGAACACCGGGGAGCTGTTTTTT. Its translation: CASTLVGGVNTGELFF.